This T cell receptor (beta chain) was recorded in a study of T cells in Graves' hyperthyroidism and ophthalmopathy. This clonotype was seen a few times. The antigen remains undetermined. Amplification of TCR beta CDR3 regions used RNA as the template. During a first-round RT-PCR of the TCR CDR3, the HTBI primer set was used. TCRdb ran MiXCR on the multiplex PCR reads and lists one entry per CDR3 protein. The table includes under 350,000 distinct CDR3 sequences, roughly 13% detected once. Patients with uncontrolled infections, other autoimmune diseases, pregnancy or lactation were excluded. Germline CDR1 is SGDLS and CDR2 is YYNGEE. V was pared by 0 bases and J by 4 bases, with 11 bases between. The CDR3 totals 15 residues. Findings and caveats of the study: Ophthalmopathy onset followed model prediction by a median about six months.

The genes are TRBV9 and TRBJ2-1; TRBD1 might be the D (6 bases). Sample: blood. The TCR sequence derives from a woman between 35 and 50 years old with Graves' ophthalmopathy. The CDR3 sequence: CASSVGDTRYNEQFF. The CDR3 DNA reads TGTGCCAGCAGCGTAGGGGACACTCGTTACAATGAGCAGTTCTTC.